This section outlines one T cell receptor beta chain sequence together with its context. The CDR3 sequence is 13 residues long. CDR1 SGHTA and CDR2 FQGTGA come from the germline V gene. V shed 3 bases and J shed 7 bases, with 10 bases lying between them. The data stem from a study of T cell responses to AZD1222 COVID-19 vaccine. Repertoires were generated with immunoSEQ multiplex PCR, while TCRdb's copy carries only in-frame clones and drops some. This table holds 69,000 or so clones, about 85% found once. The chain recombines TRBV7-3 with TRBJ2-1, with TRBD1 as a possible D gene (5 bases). This TCR was recovered from an adult who received the AZD1222 COVID-19 vaccine. The specimen was peripheral blood, collected 28 days after the second AZD1222 dose. The CDR3 DNA is TGTGCCAGCAGCTTCCTGACAGCAAATGAGCAGTTCTTC. Protein: CASSFLTANEQFF.